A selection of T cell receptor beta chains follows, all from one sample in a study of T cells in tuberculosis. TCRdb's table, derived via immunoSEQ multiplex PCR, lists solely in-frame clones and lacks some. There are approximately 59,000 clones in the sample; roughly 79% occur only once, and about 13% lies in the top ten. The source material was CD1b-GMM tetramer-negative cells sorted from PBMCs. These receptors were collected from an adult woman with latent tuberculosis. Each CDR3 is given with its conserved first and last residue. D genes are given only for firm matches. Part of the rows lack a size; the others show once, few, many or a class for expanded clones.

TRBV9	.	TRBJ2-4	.	TGTGCCAGCACCCACCCGGGGGATAGGGCCAAAAACATTCAGTACTTC	CASTHPGDRAKNIQYF
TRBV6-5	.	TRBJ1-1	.	TGTGCCAGCAACTCAAAAGCGGGCACTGAAGCTTTCTTT	CASNSKAGTEAFF
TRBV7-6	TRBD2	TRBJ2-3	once	TGTGCCAGCAGCTTGGTACCGGGACTAGCGGGGGGGTTGGCAGATACGCAGTATTTT	CASSLVPGLAGGLADTQYF
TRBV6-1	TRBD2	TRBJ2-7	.	TGTGCCAGCAGTGCCGGACTAGCGGTAGAGCAGTACTTC	CASSAGLAVEQYF
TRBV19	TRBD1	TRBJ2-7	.	TGTGCCAGTTCTTTCGGGACAGGGGGACTAGTGGAGCAGTACTTC	CASSFGTGGLVEQYF
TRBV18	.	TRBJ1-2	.	TGTGCCAGCTCACGGACAGCCTCTAACTATGGCTACACCTTC	CASSRTASNYGYTF
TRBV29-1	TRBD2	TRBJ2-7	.	TGCAGCGTTGAAACTAGCGGGGGGCTCCTGCGGGCGGAGCAGTACTTC	CSVETSGGLLRAEQYF
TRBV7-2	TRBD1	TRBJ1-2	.	TGTGCCAGCAGCCCCCGACAGGGAGGCTCAACCAACTATGGCTACACCTTC	CASSPRQGGSTNYGYTF
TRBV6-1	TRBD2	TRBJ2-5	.	TGTGCCAGCAGTGACCCCCCCCTAGCGGGGGCGGAGACCCAGTACTTC	CASSDPPLAGAETQYF
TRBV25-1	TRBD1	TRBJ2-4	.	TGTGCCAGCAGTGACAGGGGGTTAAACATTCAGTACTTC	CASSDRGLNIQYF
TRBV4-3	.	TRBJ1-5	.	TGCGCCAGCAGCCCGGACAGCCAACAGCCCCAGCATTTT	CASSPDSQQPQHF
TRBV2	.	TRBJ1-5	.	TGTGCCAGTGTCCAAGGCGGGACCCAGCATTTT	CASVQGGTQHF
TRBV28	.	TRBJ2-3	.	TGTGCCAGCAGTTCTCCGGGGGGCTCCACAGATACGCAGTATTTT	CASSSPGGSTDTQYF
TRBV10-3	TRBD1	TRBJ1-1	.	TGTGCCATCAGTGAGTCGGGACAGTTGAACACTGAAGCTTTTTTT	CAISESGQLNTEAFF
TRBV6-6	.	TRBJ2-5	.	TGTGCCAGCAGCCACGCGGGGAGAGAGACCCAGTACTTC	CASSHAGRETQYF
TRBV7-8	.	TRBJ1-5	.	TGTGCCAGCCCCCGGGGGGGAGGCGGCAATCAGCCCCAGCATTTT	CASPRGGGGNQPQHF
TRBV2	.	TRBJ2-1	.	TGTGCCAGCAGTGAGGAAGCGGCCCAGACAATGACGGAGCAGTTCTTC	CASSEEAAQTMTEQFF
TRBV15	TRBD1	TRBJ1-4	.	TGTGCCACCAGCAGGGGGCCGGGACAGACCGCAACTAATGAAAAACTGTTTTTT	CATSRGPGQTATNEKLFF
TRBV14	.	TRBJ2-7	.	TGTGCCAGCAGCCAAGGCACCTACGAGCAGTACTTC	CASSQGTYEQYF
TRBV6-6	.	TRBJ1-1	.	TGTGCCAGCAGTTACTCGATCTCGGACAGCAACACTGAAGCTTTCTTT	CASSYSISDSNTEAFF
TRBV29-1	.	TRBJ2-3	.	TGCAGCGCCGGCGCCAGGGGCACAGATACGCAGTATTTT	CSAGARGTDTQYF
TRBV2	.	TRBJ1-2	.	TGTGCCAGTGGTCAGGTTAACTATGGCTACACCTTC	CASGQVNYGYTF
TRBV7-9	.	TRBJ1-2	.	TGTGCCAGCAGCCGAGGCGGGGGCTATGGCTACACCTTC	CASSRGGGYGYTF
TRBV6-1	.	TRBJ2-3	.	TGTGCCAGCAGTCAAAGAGGGGATACGCAGTATTTT	CASSQRGDTQYF
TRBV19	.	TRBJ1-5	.	TGTGCCAGTAGTATAGCCGTTCATCAGCCCCAGCATTTT	CASSIAVHQPQHF
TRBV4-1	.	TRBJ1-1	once	TGCGCCAGCAGCCAAGAAATCGCCGGGATCGGGGACACTGAAGCTTTCTTT	CASSQEIAGIGDTEAFF
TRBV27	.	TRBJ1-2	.	TGTGCCAGCAGTTTATGGGCAGGGGATGGCTACACCTTC	CASSLWAGDGYTF
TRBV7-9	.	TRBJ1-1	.	TGTGCCAGCAGCTTAGTGGGGCAGGGCCTGAACACTGAAGCTTTCTTT	CASSLVGQGLNTEAFF
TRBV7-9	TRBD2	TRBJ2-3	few	TGTGCCACCCTAGCGGGAGGCAGCACAGATACGCAGTATTTT	CATLAGGSTDTQYF
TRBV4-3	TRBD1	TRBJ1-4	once	TGCGCCAGCAGCCAAGCCGCGACCGGGACAGGGAATGAAAAACTGTTTTTT	CASSQAATGTGNEKLFF
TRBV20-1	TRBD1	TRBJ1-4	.	TGCAGTGCCGACCGGACAGGGAGGGTTTTT	CSADRTGRVF
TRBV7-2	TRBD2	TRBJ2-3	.	TGTGCCAGCAGCCCACAAGCGGGGGGGCCGGAGGATACGCAGTATTTT	CASSPQAGGPEDTQYF